This paragraph covers one TCR beta chain sequence. A multiplex PCR was run with 60 Vbeta primers and 13 Jbeta primers. Measured with immunoSEQ multiplex PCR; TCRdb has only the in-frame clones, and not every one. This table holds some 130,000 clones, around four fifths found once. Germline V CDR1 and CDR2: MDHEN, SYDVKM. The V gene lost 7 bases and the J gene lost 0 bases, with 13 bases spanning the gap. This CDR3 comprises 15 residues. This specimen comes from a study of cytomegalovirus exposure and HLA in healthy donors. The chain uses TRBV28 and TRBJ1-5; weak D call: TRBD1 (6 bases). The sequenced sample consisted of PBMCs. The origin of this receptor is a man aged 35 to 55 in good health and CMV-seronegative. The CDR3 DNA reads as TGTGCCAGCATCATGGACAGTAATAGCAATCAGCCCCAGCATTTT. This codes for CASIMDSNSNQPQHF.